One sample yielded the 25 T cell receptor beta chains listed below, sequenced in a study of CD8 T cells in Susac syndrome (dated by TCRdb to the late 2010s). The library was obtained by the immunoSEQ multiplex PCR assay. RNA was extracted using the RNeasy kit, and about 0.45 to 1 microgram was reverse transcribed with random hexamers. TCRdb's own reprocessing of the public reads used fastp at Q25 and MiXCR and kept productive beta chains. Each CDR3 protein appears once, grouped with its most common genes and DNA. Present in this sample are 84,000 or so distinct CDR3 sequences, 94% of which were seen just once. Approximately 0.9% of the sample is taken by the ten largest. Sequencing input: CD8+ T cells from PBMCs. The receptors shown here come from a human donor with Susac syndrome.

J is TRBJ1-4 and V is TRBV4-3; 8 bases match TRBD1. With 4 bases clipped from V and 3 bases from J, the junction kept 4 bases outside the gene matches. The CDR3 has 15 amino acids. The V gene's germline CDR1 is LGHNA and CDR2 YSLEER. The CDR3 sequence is CASSRLTGANEKLFF. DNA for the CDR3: TGCGCCAGCAGCCGACTGACAGGGGCTAATGAAAAACTGTTTTTT.

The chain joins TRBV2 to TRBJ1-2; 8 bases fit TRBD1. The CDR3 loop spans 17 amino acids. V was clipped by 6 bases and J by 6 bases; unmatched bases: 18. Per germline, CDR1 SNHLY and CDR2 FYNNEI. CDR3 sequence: CASSPKTRDRNLHGYTF. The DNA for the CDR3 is TGTGCCAGCAGCCCAAAAACCCGGGACAGGAACCTCCATGGCTACACCTTC.

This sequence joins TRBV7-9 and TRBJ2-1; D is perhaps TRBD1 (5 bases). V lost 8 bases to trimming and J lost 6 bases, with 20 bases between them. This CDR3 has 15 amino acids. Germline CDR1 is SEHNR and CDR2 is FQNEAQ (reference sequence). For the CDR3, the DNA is TGTGCCAGCGGTACTGGGGCAGGATATCTCAATGAGCAGTTCTTC. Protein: CASGTGAGYLNEQFF.

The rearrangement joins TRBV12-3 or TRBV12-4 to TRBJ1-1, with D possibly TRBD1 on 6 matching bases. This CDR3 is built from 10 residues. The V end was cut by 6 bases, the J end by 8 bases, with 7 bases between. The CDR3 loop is CASRGQEAFF. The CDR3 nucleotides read TGTGCCAGCAGAGGACAGGAAGCTTTCTTT.

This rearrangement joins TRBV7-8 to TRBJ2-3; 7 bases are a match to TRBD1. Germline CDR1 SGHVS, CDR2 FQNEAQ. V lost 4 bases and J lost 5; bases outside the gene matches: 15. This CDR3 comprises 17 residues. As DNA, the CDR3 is TGTGCCAGCAGCTATCCTTATAAGGGGGCGCTTGGAGATACGCAGTATTTT. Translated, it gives CASSYPYKGALGDTQYF.

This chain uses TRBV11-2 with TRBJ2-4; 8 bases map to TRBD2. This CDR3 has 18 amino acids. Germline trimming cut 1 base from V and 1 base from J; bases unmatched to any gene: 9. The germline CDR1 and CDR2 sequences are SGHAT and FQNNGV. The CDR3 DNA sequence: TGTGCCAGCAGCTTAGTATTAGCGGGACTTGGTGCCAAAAACATTCAGTACTTC. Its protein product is CASSLVLAGLGAKNIQYF. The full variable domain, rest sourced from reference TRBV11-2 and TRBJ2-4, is EAGVAQSPRYKIIEKRQSVAFWCNPISGHATLYWYQQILGQGPKLLIQFQNNGVVDDSQLPKDRFSAERLKGVDSTLKIQPAKLEDSAVYLCASSLVLAGLGAKNIQYFGAGTRLSVL.

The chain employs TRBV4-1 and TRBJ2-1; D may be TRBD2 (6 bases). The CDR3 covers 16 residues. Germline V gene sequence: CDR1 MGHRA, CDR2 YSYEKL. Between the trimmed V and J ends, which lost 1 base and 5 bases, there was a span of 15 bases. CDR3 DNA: TGCGCCAGCAGCCAAGCCAGCCGGGACTTCCACAATGAGCAGTTCTTC. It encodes CASSQASRDFHNEQFF.

The CDR3 reads CATSDLGMSSYEQYF. DNA of the CDR3: TGTGCCACCAGTGATTTAGGGATGAGCTCCTACGAGCAGTACTTC. The chain couples TRBV24-1 to TRBJ2-7; unclear D gene. The CDR3 loop spans 15 amino acids. The V and J ends lost 1 base and 0 bases respectively, with 9 bases between them. CDR1 KGHDR and CDR2 SFDVKD come from the germline V gene.

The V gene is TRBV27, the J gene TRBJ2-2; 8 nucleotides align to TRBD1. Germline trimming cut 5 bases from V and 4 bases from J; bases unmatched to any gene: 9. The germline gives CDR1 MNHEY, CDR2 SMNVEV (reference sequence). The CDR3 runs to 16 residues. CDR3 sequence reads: CASSHPRQGITGELFF. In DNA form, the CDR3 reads TGTGCCAGCAGTCATCCCCGACAGGGGATCACCGGGGAGCTGTTTTTT.

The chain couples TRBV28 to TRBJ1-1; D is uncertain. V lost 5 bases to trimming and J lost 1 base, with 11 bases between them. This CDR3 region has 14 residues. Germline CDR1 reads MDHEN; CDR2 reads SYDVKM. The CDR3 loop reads CASSSLNSNTEAFF. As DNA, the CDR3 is TGTGCCAGCAGTAGCTTGAATTCGAACACTGAAGCTTTCTTT.

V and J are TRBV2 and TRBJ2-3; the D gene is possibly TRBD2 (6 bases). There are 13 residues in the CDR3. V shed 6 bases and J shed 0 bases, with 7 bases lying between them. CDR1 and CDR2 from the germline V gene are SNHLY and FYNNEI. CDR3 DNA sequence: TGTGCCAGCAGGGGGAGGAGCACAGATACGCAGTATTTT. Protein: CASRGRSTDTQYF.

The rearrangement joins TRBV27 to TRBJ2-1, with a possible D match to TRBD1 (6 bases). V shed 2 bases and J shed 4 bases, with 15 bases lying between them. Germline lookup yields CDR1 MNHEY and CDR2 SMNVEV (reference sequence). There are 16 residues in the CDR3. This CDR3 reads CASSLGGRGRYNEQFF. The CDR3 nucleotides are TGTGCCAGCAGTTTAGGGGGCAGGGGCCGATACAATGAGCAGTTCTTC.

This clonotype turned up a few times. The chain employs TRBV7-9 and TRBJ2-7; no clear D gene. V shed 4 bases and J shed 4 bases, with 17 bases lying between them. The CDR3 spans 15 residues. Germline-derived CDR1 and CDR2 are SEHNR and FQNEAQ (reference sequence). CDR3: CASSSPEAHRYEQYF. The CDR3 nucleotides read TGTGCCAGCAGCTCGCCTGAAGCGCACCGGTACGAGCAGTACTTC.

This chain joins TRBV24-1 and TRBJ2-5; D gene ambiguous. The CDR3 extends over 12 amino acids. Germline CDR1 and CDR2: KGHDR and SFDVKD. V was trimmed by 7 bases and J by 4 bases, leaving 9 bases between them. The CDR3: CATSQARETQYF. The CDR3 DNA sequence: TGTGCCACCAGCCAGGCCCGAGAGACCCAGTACTTC.

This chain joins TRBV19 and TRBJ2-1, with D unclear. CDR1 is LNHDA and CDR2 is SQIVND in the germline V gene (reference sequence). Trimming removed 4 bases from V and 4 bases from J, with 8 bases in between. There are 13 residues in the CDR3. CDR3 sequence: CASSTGEYNEQFF. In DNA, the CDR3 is TGTGCCAGTAGTACAGGAGAGTACAATGAGCAGTTCTTC.

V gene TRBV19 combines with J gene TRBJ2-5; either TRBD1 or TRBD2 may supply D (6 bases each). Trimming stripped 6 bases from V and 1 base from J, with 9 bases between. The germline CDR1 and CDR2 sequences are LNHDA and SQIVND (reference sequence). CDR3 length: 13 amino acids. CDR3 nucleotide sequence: TGTGCCAGTAGGGAGGGGGGCCAAGAGACCCAGTACTTC. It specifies CASREGGQETQYF.

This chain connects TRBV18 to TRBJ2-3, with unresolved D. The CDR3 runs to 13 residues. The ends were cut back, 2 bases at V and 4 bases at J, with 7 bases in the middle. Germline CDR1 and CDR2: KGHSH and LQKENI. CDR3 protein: CASSPGHPDTQYF. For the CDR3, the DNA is TGTGCCAGCTCACCAGGGCACCCAGATACGCAGTATTTT.

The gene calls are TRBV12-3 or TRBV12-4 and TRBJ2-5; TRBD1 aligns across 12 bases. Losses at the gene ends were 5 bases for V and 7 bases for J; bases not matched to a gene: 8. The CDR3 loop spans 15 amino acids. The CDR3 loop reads CASSPGGQGARTQYF. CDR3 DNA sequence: TGTGCCAGCAGTCCCGGGGGACAGGGGGCAAGGACCCAGTACTTC.

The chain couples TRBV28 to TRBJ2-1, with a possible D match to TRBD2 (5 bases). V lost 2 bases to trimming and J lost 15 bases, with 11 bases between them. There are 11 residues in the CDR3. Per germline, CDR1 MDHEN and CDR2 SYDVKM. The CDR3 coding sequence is TGTGCCAGCAGTTTAGCGGCTAGCTCGTTCTTC. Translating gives CASSLAASSFF.

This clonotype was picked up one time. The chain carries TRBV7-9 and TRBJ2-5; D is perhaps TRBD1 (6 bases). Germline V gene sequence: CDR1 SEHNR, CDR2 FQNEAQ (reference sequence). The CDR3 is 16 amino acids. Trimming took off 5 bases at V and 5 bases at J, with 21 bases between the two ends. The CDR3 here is CASSRTRGIDWETQYF. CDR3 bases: TGTGCCAGCAGCCGGACCAGGGGTATTGATTGGGAGACCCAGTACTTC. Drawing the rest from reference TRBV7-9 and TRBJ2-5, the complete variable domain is DTGVSQNPRHKITKRGQNVTFRCDPISEHNRLYWYRQTLGQGPEFLTYFQNEAQLEKSRLLSDRFSAERPKGSFSTLEIQRTEQGDSAMYLCASSRTRGIDWETQYFGPGTRLLVL.

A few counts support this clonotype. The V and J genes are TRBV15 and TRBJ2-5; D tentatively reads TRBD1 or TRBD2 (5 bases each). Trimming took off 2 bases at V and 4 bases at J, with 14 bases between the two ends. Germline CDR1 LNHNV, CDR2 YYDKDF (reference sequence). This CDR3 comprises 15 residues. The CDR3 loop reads CATSRTTGTRETQYF. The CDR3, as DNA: TGTGCCACCAGCAGAACCACCGGGACCCGAGAGACCCAGTACTTC. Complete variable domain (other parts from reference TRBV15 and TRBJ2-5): DAMVIQNPRYQVTQFGKPVTLSCSQTLNHNVMYWYQQKSSQAPKLLFHYYDKDFNNEADTPDNFQSRRPNTSFCFLDIRSPGLGDTAMYLCATSRTTGTRETQYFGPGTRLLVL.

CDR3: CASSSYRDIGNEQFF. For the CDR3, the DNA is TGTGCCAGCAGCTCTTACCGGGACATAGGGAATGAGCAGTTCTTC. The chain carries TRBV7-9 and TRBJ2-1; D is perhaps TRBD1 (6 bases). Germline CDR1 reads SEHNR; CDR2 reads FQNEAQ (reference sequence). Trimming stripped 4 bases from V and 7 bases from J, with 17 bases between. The CDR3 length is 15 residues.

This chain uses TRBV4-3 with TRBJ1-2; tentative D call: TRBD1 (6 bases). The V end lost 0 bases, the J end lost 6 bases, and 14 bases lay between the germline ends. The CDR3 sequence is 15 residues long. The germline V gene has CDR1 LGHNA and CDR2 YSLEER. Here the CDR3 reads CASSQDLGTINGYTF. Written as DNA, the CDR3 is TGCGCCAGCAGCCAAGATCTGGGGACAATAAATGGCTACACCTTC.

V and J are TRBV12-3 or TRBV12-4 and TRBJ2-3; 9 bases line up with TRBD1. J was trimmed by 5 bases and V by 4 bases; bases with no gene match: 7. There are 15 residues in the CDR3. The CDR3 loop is CASSYPGQGIDTQYF. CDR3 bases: TGTGCCAGCAGTTACCCGGGACAGGGCATAGATACGCAGTATTTT.

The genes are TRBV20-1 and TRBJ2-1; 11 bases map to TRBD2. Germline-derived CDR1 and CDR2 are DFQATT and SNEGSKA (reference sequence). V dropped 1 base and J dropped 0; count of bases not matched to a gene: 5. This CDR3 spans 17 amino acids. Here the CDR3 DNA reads TGCAGTGCTAGAGGACTAGCGGGAAGTAACTCCTACAATGAGCAGTTCTTC. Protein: CSARGLAGSNSYNEQFF.